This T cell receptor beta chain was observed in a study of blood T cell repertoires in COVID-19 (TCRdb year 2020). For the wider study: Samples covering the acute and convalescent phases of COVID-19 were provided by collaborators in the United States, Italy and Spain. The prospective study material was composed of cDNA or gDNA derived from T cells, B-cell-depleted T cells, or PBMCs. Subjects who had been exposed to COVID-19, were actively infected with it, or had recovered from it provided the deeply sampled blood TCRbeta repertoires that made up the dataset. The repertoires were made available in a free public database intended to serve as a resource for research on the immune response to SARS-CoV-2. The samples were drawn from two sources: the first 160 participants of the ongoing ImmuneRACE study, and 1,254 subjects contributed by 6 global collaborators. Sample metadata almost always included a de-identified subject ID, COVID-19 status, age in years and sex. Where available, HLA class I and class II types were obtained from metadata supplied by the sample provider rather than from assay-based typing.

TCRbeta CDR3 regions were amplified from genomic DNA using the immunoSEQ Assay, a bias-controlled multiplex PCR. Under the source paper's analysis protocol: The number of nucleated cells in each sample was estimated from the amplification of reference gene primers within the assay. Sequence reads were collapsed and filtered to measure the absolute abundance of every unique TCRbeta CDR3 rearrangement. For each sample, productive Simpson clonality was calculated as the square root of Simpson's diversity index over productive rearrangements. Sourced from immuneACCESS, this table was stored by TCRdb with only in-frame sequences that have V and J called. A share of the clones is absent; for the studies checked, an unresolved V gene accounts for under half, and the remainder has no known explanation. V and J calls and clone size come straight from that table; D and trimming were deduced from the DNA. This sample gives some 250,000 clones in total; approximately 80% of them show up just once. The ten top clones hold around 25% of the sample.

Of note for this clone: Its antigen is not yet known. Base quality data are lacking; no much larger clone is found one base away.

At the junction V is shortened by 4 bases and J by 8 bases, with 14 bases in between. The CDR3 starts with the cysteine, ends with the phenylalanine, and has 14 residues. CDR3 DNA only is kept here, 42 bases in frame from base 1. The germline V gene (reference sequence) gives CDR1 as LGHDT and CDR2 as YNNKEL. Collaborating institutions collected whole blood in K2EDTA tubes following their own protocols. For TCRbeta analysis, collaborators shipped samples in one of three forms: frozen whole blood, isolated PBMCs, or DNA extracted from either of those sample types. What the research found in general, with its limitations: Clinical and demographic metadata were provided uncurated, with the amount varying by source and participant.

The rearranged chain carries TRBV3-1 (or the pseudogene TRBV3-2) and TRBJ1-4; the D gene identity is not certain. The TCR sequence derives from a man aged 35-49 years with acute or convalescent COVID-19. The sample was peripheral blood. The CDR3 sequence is CASSPFPGGEKLFF. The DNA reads TGTGCCAGCAGCCCCTTTCCGGGAGGGGAAAAACTGTTTTTT.